This passage covers 10 T cell receptor beta chains from one sample sequenced in a study of blood T cell repertoires in COVID-19. Clones were sequenced by immunoSEQ multiplex PCR, and TCRdb holds only the in-frame ones, with some missing. The profile shows about 190,000 clones, 80% to 90% of them singletons. Sequencing was done on a sample of peripheral blood. The receptors come from a man between 25 and 39 years old with active or convalescent COVID-19.

This chain connects TRBV7-8 to TRBJ2-7, with 7 bases matching TRBD1. V was clipped by 5 bases and J by 3 bases; unmatched bases: 7. CDR3 length equals 14 residues. Germline CDR1 and CDR2: SGHVS and FQNEAQ. The chain's CDR3 is CASSPGQANYEQYV. For the CDR3, the DNA is TGTGCCAGCAGCCCTGGACAGGCGAACTACGAGCAGTACGTC.

The chain has TRBV29-1 and TRBJ1-2; no firm D call. The CDR3 is 12 residues long. Germline V gene sequence: CDR1 SQVTM, CDR2 ANQGSEA. Trimming cost V 6 bases and J 7 bases, with 15 bases left between them. The CDR3 is CSVRLVTSGYTF. The DNA for the CDR3 is TGCAGCGTCCGCCTCGTAACAAGTGGCTACACCTTC. The full variable domain, with the rest looked up from reference TRBV29-1 and TRBJ1-2, is SAVISQKPSRDICQRGTSLTIQCQVDSQVTMMFWYRQQPGQSLTLIATANQGSEATYESGFVIDKFPISRPNLTFSTLTVSNMSPEDSSIYLCSVRLVTSGYTFGSGTRLTVV.

J is TRBJ1-1 and V is TRBV6-5; possibly TRBD1 for D (6 bases). Germline V lookup: CDR1 MNHEY, CDR2 SVGAGI. V lost 4 bases and J lost 8, with 8 bases in between. The CDR3 runs 11 residues. The CDR3 DNA sequence: TGTGCCAGCAGTTCTAGGGGGGAAGCTTTCTTT. Protein: CASSSRGEAFF.

The chain is built from TRBV9 and TRBJ1-6; D may be TRBD1 (6 bases). The CDR3 is 14 amino acids. V gave up 3 bases and J gave up 6 bases, with 10 bases separating them. Per the germline V gene, CDR1 is SGDLS and CDR2 is YYNGEE. The CDR3 DNA reads as TGTGCCAGCAGCGAGACAGGCTCTAATTCACCCCTCCACTTT. As protein: CASSETGSNSPLHF.

V usage is TRBV19 and J usage is TRBJ2-5, with D possibly matching TRBD1 (5 bases). CDR1 is LNHDA, CDR2 SQIVND, per germline (reference sequence). The length of the CDR3 is 17 residues. The V gene lost 2 bases and the J gene lost 3 bases, with 19 bases spanning the gap. Written as DNA, the CDR3 is TGTGCCAGTAGTATATGTGGGGCCCCTAAGATTGAAGAGACCCAGTACTTC. Protein sequence: CASSICGAPKIEETQYF.

The CDR3: CASSIVGIGSLYEQYF. The CDR3 coding sequence is TGTGCCAGTAGTATAGTAGGCATCGGGAGTCTCTACGAGCAGTACTTC. V gene TRBV19 combines with J gene TRBJ2-7; D possibly corresponds to TRBD2 (6 bases). CDR1 and CDR2 from the germline V gene are LNHDA and SQIVND (reference sequence). Trimming took off 1 base at V and 3 bases at J, with 16 bases between the two ends. The CDR3 has 16 residues.

CDR3 sequence (DNA): TGTGCCAGCAGTTTCCCCGAGGCGCCGAACACTGAAGCTTTCTTT. Translating it yields CASSFPEAPNTEAFF. The chain carries TRBV28 and TRBJ1-1; D remains unclear. Germline V CDR1 and CDR2: MDHEN, SYDVKM. The V gene lost 3 bases and the J gene lost 1 base, with 12 bases spanning the gap. This CDR3 has 15 amino acids.

The V call is TRBV6-6, the J call TRBJ2-7; TRBD1 agrees at 9 bases. CDR3 length equals 14 residues. The ends lost 2 bases at V and 7 bases at J; junction bases unmatched: 6. CDR1 and CDR2 from the germline V gene are MNHNY and SVGAGI (reference sequence). The CDR3 DNA follows: TGTGCCAGCAGTTACACGGACAGGGGAAGGGAGCAGTACGTC. Encoded protein: CASSYTDRGREQYV.

CDR3 protein: CASSAQTGATNEKLFF. CDR3 nucleotides: TGTGCCAGCAGCGCCCAGACAGGGGCAACTAATGAAAAACTGTTTTTT. The chain recombines TRBV11-2 with TRBJ1-4; 8 bases map to TRBD1. CDR1 is SGHAT and CDR2 is FQNNGV in the germline V gene. Trimming at V came to 5 bases and at J to 0 bases, leaving 5 bases not matched to a gene. The CDR3 spans 16 residues.

The J gene is TRBJ2-2, the V gene TRBV5-1; D possibly corresponds to TRBD1 (6 bases). The V gene's germline CDR1 is SGHRS and CDR2 YFSETQ. With 0 bases removed from V and 2 bases from J, the gap between germline ends came to 11 bases. The CDR3 spans 16 residues. The CDR3 is CASSLGGQSNTGELFF. The CDR3 DNA follows: TGCGCCAGCAGCTTGGGAGGACAGTCTAACACCGGGGAGCTGTTTTTT.